Here is one TCR beta chain with its context. This sample is drawn from a study of cytomegalovirus exposure and HLA in healthy donors. Study-wide context: Genetic ancestry analysis placed over 65% of the 300 to 500 donors that were genotyped in the Caucasian-associated cluster.

Unmatched junction bases numbered 3, after V lost 3 bases and J lost 12 bases. Looked up from germline, CDR1 is LNHNV and CDR2 is YYDKDF (reference sequence). The CDR3 sequence is 12 residues long. PCR employed 60 Vbeta and 13 Jbeta primers. Assay: immunoSEQ multiplex PCR; the TCRdb copy retains only in-frame clones and omits some. The table lists 250,000 to 350,000 clones, around 80% of them singletons, with about 0.29% in the top ten. The sequence came from a girl between 2 and 10 years old in good health and CMV-seronegative. Material for sequencing was PBMCs. The rearrangement links TRBV15 to TRBJ2-1; the match to TRBD1 covers 9 bases. The CDR3, as DNA: TGTGCCACCAGCAGGGACAGGGGTGTGCAGTTCTTC. This encodes CATSRDRGVQFF. The variable domain in full, completed from reference TRBV15 and TRBJ2-1, reads DAMVIQNPRYQVTQFGKPVTLSCSQTLNHNVMYWYQQKSSQAPKLLFHYYDKDFNNEADTPDNFQSRRPNTSFCFLDIRSPGLGDTAMYLCATSRDRGVQFFGPGTRLTVL.